A selection of T cell receptor beta chains follows, all from one sample in a study of radiation and T cells in renal cell carcinoma. Profiling relied on immunoSEQ multiplex PCR, and the TCRdb table lists in-frame clones only, not all of them. This table has around 160,000 clones, about 87% appearing once. Sample: blood, taken from a patient whose treatment included radiotherapy and nephrectomy. Receptors originate from a woman in her sixties or seventies with renal cell carcinoma. The CDR3 runs from the conserved cysteine through the conserved F or W. D genes are given only for firm matches. Only part of the rows carry a size: once, few, many, or a class if the clone is expanded.

d_gene: TRBD1
abundance: once
j_gene: TRBJ2-3
v_gene: TRBV29-1
CDR3nt: TGCAGCGTTGAAGGCCAGGGGGTCACAGATACGCAGTATTTT
CDR3aa: CSVEGQGVTDTQYF

d_gene: NA
abundance: NA
j_gene: TRBJ1-2
v_gene: TRBV6-5
CDR3nt: TGTGCCAGCAGAAGAGTAGGTTTTGGCTACACCTTC
CDR3aa: CASRRVGFGYTF

d_gene: NA
abundance: NA
j_gene: TRBJ1-1
v_gene: TRBV5-1
CDR3nt: TGCGCCAGCAGTCCTGAACCGAACACTGAAGCTTTCTTT
CDR3aa: CASSPEPNTEAFF

d_gene: TRBD1
abundance: NA
j_gene: TRBJ2-3
v_gene: TRBV19
CDR3nt: TGTGCCAGTAGTATTTTGGGGACAGGGGCCACAGATACGCAGTATTTT
CDR3aa: CASSILGTGATDTQYF

d_gene: NA
abundance: NA
j_gene: TRBJ1-1
v_gene: TRBV7-7
CDR3nt: TGTGCTAGCAGCCTCCGCTTGAACACTGAAGCTTTCTTT
CDR3aa: CASSLRLNTEAFF

d_gene: NA
abundance: NA
j_gene: TRBJ1-2
v_gene: TRBV5-1
CDR3nt: TGCGCCAGCAGCTTGGAACCGGGGAATGGCTACACCTTC
CDR3aa: CASSLEPGNGYTF

d_gene: NA
abundance: NA
j_gene: TRBJ1-1
v_gene: TRBV6-5
CDR3nt: TGTGCCAGCAGTTACTCGACGGGGGTGGCTGAAGCTTTCTTT
CDR3aa: CASSYSTGVAEAFF

d_gene: NA
abundance: NA
j_gene: TRBJ1-2
v_gene: TRBV14
CDR3nt: TGTGCCAGCAGCCAAGATGAAAGGCGCGAGGGCTACACCTTC
CDR3aa: CASSQDERREGYTF

d_gene: NA
abundance: NA
j_gene: TRBJ2-7
v_gene: TRBV28
CDR3nt: TGTGCCAGCTCTGCCCGGGAGCAGTACTTC
CDR3aa: CASSAREQYF

d_gene: TRBD2
abundance: NA
j_gene: TRBJ2-7
v_gene: TRBV5-4
CDR3nt: TGTGCCAGCAGCTTGGAGCCTAGCGGGATCTCCTACGAGCAGTACTTC
CDR3aa: CASSLEPSGISYEQYF

d_gene: NA
abundance: NA
j_gene: TRBJ1-5
v_gene: TRBV5-6
CDR3nt: TGTGCCAGCAGCTTGGTGGCAGACAATCAGCCCCAGCATTTT
CDR3aa: CASSLVADNQPQHF

d_gene: NA
abundance: NA
j_gene: TRBJ2-7
v_gene: TRBV7-7
CDR3nt: TGTGCTAGCAGCTTAGCCCTAGGACCCTCCGAGGTCTACGAGCAGTACTTC
CDR3aa: CASSLALGPSEVYEQYF

d_gene: NA
abundance: once
j_gene: TRBJ2-5
v_gene: TRBV4-1
CDR3nt: TGCGCCAGCAGCCTTACCGGGACTTCACAAGAGACCCAGTACTTC
CDR3aa: CASSLTGTSQETQYF

d_gene: NA
abundance: NA
j_gene: TRBJ1-1
v_gene: TRBV28
CDR3nt: TGTGCCAGCAGTTTTCAGCGGGCTATGAACACTGAAGCTTTCTTT
CDR3aa: CASSFQRAMNTEAFF

d_gene: TRBD2
abundance: NA
j_gene: TRBJ2-7
v_gene: TRBV7-8
CDR3nt: TGTGCCAGCTGGTTACTAGCGGGGGCGGGGGAGCAGTACTTC
CDR3aa: CASWLLAGAGEQYF

d_gene: NA
abundance: NA
j_gene: TRBJ1-3
v_gene: TRBV6-5
CDR3nt: TGTGCCAGCAGTTACGGGGGGTCTGGAAACACCATATATTTT
CDR3aa: CASSYGGSGNTIYF

d_gene: NA
abundance: NA
j_gene: TRBJ2-7
v_gene: TRBV5-6
CDR3nt: TGTGCCAGCAGCCCAAACAGGTTCTCCGAGCAGTACTTC
CDR3aa: CASSPNRFSEQYF

d_gene: NA
abundance: NA
j_gene: TRBJ2-1
v_gene: TRBV27
CDR3nt: TGTGCCAGCAGTCCTAGCAAGGGGGGCTACAATGAGCAGTTCTTC
CDR3aa: CASSPSKGGYNEQFF

d_gene: NA
abundance: NA
j_gene: TRBJ2-1
v_gene: TRBV27
CDR3nt: TGTGCCAGCCCTCAGGGGCCCTCCTACAATGAGCAGTTCTTC
CDR3aa: CASPQGPSYNEQFF

d_gene: TRBD1
abundance: NA
j_gene: TRBJ1-2
v_gene: TRBV28
CDR3nt: TGTGCCAGCATCATGGACAGGGGAAACTATGGCTACACCTTC
CDR3aa: CASIMDRGNYGYTF

d_gene: TRBD1
abundance: NA
j_gene: TRBJ1-2
v_gene: TRBV27
CDR3nt: TGTGCCAGCAGTTTAACAGGGGACGGCTACACCTTC
CDR3aa: CASSLTGDGYTF

d_gene: TRBD1
abundance: NA
j_gene: TRBJ2-3
v_gene: TRBV2
CDR3nt: TGTGCCAGCAGTGCCCCCGGGACAGGGAGGACAGATACGCAGTATTTT
CDR3aa: CASSAPGTGRTDTQYF

d_gene: TRBD2
abundance: NA
j_gene: TRBJ2-5
v_gene: TRBV29-1
CDR3nt: TGCAGCGTGAGCGGGGAGCCCCAAGAGACCCAGTACTTC
CDR3aa: CSVSGEPQETQYF

d_gene: NA
abundance: NA
j_gene: TRBJ2-3
v_gene: TRBV18
CDR3nt: TGTGCCAGCTCACCTTCGGGAGATACGCAGTATTTT
CDR3aa: CASSPSGDTQYF

d_gene: TRBD1
abundance: NA
j_gene: TRBJ1-2
v_gene: TRBV6-1
CDR3nt: TGTGCCAGCAGGTTAGAGACAGGGGGCGCAGCTGGCTACACCTTC
CDR3aa: CASRLETGGAAGYTF

d_gene: TRBD2
abundance: NA
j_gene: TRBJ2-1
v_gene: TRBV7-9
CDR3nt: TGTGCCAGCAGCCTAGACTTTAGCGGGGACCTCCGGGGGAATGAGCAGTTCTTC
CDR3aa: CASSLDFSGDLRGNEQFF

d_gene: NA
abundance: NA
j_gene: TRBJ1-5
v_gene: TRBV2
CDR3nt: TGTGCCAGCACCCTGAGGACAGTTAGCAATCAGCCCCAGCATTTT
CDR3aa: CASTLRTVSNQPQHF

d_gene: NA
abundance: NA
j_gene: TRBJ1-6
v_gene: TRBV7-3
CDR3nt: TGTGCCAGCAGCTTAAGGGGCGTTGATTCACCCCTCCACTTT
CDR3aa: CASSLRGVDSPLHF

d_gene: NA
abundance: NA
j_gene: TRBJ1-5
v_gene: TRBV21-1
CDR3nt: TGTGCCAGCAGCAACCCGACCCAAATTGGGGAGCCCCAGCATTTT
CDR3aa: CASSNPTQIGEPQHF

d_gene: NA
abundance: NA
j_gene: TRBJ1-2
v_gene: TRBV19
CDR3nt: TGTGCCAGTAGGAGGGGCGTTAACTATGGCTACACCTTC
CDR3aa: CASRRGVNYGYTF

d_gene: TRBD1
abundance: few
j_gene: TRBJ1-2
v_gene: TRBV7-8
CDR3nt: TGTGCCAGCAGCTCTACTTACACGGGACAGGGGGCGAACTATGGCTACACCTTC
CDR3aa: CASSSTYTGQGANYGYTF

d_gene: NA
abundance: NA
j_gene: TRBJ2-7
v_gene: TRBV4-1
CDR3nt: TGCGCCAGCAGCCAAGGAACTGAGGCGACCTCCTACGAGCAGTACTTC
CDR3aa: CASSQGTEATSYEQYF

d_gene: TRBD2
abundance: NA
j_gene: TRBJ2-2
v_gene: TRBV7-3
CDR3nt: TGTGCCAGCAGCGGCGGGGGAGCCACCGGGGAGCTGTTTTTT
CDR3aa: CASSGGGATGELFF

d_gene: NA
abundance: NA
j_gene: TRBJ2-7
v_gene: TRBV6-5
CDR3nt: TGTGCCAGCAGTCTTGGACTGTTTTCCTACGAGCAGTACTTC
CDR3aa: CASSLGLFSYEQYF

d_gene: NA
abundance: few
j_gene: TRBJ1-1
v_gene: TRBV4-3
CDR3nt: TGCGCCAGCAGCCAGGATGCAGGGGCAGGGAACACTGAAGCTTTCTTT
CDR3aa: CASSQDAGAGNTEAFF

d_gene: TRBD1
abundance: NA
j_gene: TRBJ1-2
v_gene: TRBV6-1
CDR3nt: TGTGCCAGCAGTGCAAACAGGGGCGGCTATGGCTACACCTTC
CDR3aa: CASSANRGGYGYTF

d_gene: TRBD2
abundance: NA
j_gene: TRBJ2-3
v_gene: TRBV4-2
CDR3nt: TGTGCCAGCAGCCAAGTGGGGCGGGGGGGCTCAGATACGCAGTATTTT
CDR3aa: CASSQVGRGGSDTQYF

d_gene: NA
abundance: NA
j_gene: TRBJ1-1
v_gene: TRBV19
CDR3nt: TGTGCCAGTAGTATACCAGGTCGACAGAACACTGAAGCTTTCTTT
CDR3aa: CASSIPGRQNTEAFF

d_gene: NA
abundance: once
j_gene: TRBJ2-4
v_gene: TRBV9
CDR3nt: TGTGCCAGCAGCGTAGCTGCCATGGGAGCCAAAAACATTCAGTACTTC
CDR3aa: CASSVAAMGAKNIQYF

d_gene: TRBD1
abundance: NA
j_gene: TRBJ2-3
v_gene: TRBV5-1
CDR3nt: TGCGCCAGCAGCTTGGTAACAGGGGTGACAGATACGCAGTATTTT
CDR3aa: CASSLVTGVTDTQYF

d_gene: NA
abundance: NA
j_gene: TRBJ2-7
v_gene: TRBV6-6
CDR3nt: TGTGCCAGCAGACCCTCCGGGACTGGCTACGAGCAGTACTTC
CDR3aa: CASRPSGTGYEQYF

d_gene: TRBD1
abundance: few
j_gene: TRBJ1-1
v_gene: TRBV10-3
CDR3nt: TGTGCCATCGGACAGGGTTTGGCTGAAGCTTTCTTT
CDR3aa: CAIGQGLAEAFF

d_gene: NA
abundance: NA
j_gene: TRBJ1-1
v_gene: TRBV9
CDR3nt: TGTGCCAGCAGCTTTGGGGGGGTCCGGAGGGACACTGAAGCTTTCTTT
CDR3aa: CASSFGGVRRDTEAFF

d_gene: NA
abundance: NA
j_gene: TRBJ2-5
v_gene: TRBV9
CDR3nt: TGTGCCAGCAGCTTGGGACTTGAAGAGACCCAGTACTTC
CDR3aa: CASSLGLEETQYF

d_gene: NA
abundance: NA
j_gene: TRBJ2-1
v_gene: TRBV6-6
CDR3nt: TGTGCCAGCAGCCGGGGACACTCCTACAATGAGCAGTTCTTC
CDR3aa: CASSRGHSYNEQFF

d_gene: NA
abundance: NA
j_gene: TRBJ2-7
v_gene: TRBV25-1
CDR3nt: TGTGCCAGCAGCGGGTACTACGAGCAGTACTTC
CDR3aa: CASSGYYEQYF

d_gene: NA
abundance: NA
j_gene: TRBJ2-1
v_gene: TRBV9
CDR3nt: TGTGCCAGCAGCCCGTGGGACTCTTACAATGAGCAGTTCTTC
CDR3aa: CASSPWDSYNEQFF

d_gene: TRBD1
abundance: NA
j_gene: TRBJ2-7
v_gene: TRBV5-1
CDR3nt: TGCGCCAGCAGCTTAACAGGGGTCTACGAGCAGTACTTC
CDR3aa: CASSLTGVYEQYF

d_gene: TRBD2
abundance: NA
j_gene: TRBJ2-3
v_gene: TRBV4-2
CDR3nt: TGTGCCAGCAGCCAAGAGGCAGCGGGGAGGACAGATACGCAGTATTTT
CDR3aa: CASSQEAAGRTDTQYF

d_gene: TRBD1
abundance: NA
j_gene: TRBJ1-2
v_gene: TRBV19
CDR3nt: TGTGCCAGTAGTACCCAACCGACAGGGGGTATAAAAGGCTACACCTTC
CDR3aa: CASSTQPTGGIKGYTF

d_gene: NA
abundance: NA
j_gene: TRBJ1-5
v_gene: TRBV11-3
CDR3nt: TGTGCCAGCAGCGTCACGGGGCAGGGTCAGCCCCAGCATTTT
CDR3aa: CASSVTGQGQPQHF

d_gene: NA
abundance: NA
j_gene: TRBJ1-1
v_gene: TRBV5-4
CDR3nt: TGTGCCAGCAGCTTGGCGCAGGGAGGTAACACTGAAGCTTTCTTT
CDR3aa: CASSLAQGGNTEAFF

d_gene: NA
abundance: once
j_gene: TRBJ1-6
v_gene: TRBV30
CDR3nt: TGTGCCTGGAAGAAGGGGCCGCAGGCCTTCAATTCACCCCTCCACTTT
CDR3aa: CAWKKGPQAFNSPLHF

d_gene: NA
abundance: NA
j_gene: TRBJ2-7
v_gene: TRBV7-2
CDR3nt: TGTGCCAGCAGCTTGAAGGGAACAGGGTCTTACGAGCAGTACTTC
CDR3aa: CASSLKGTGSYEQYF

d_gene: TRBD2
abundance: NA
j_gene: TRBJ2-3
v_gene: TRBV5-1
CDR3nt: TGCGCCAGCAGCTTGGAGGCTAGCGGGCGCCCAGATACGCAGTATTTT
CDR3aa: CASSLEASGRPDTQYF